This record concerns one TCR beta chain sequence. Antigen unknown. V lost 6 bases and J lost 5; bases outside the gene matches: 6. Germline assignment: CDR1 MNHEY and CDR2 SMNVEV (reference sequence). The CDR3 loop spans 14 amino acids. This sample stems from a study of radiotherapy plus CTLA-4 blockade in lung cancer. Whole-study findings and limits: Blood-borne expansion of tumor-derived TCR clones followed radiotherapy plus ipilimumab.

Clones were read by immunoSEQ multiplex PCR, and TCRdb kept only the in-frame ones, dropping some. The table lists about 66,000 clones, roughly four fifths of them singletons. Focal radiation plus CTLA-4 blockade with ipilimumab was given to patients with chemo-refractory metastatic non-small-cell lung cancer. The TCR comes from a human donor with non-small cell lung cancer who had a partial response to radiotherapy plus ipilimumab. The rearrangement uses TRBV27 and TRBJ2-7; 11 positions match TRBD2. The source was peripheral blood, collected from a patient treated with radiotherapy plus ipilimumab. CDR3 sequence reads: CASRRLAGRNEQYF. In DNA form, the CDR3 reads TGTGCCAGCAGACGACTAGCGGGAAGGAACGAGCAGTACTTC.